Below are 23 T cell receptor beta chains sequenced from a single sample in a study of cytomegalovirus exposure and HLA in healthy donors. The study ran its PCR with 60 Vbeta and 13 Jbeta primers. Clones were read by immunoSEQ multiplex PCR, and TCRdb kept only the in-frame ones, dropping some. The sample has tens of thousands of clones, approximately 64% seen once; the top ten hold approximately 21%. The material sequenced was PBMCs. All receptors come from a woman in her forties or fifties in good health and CMV-seropositive.

The chain uses TRBV11-2 and TRBJ1-1, with D maybe TRBD1 (6 bases). This CDR3 contains 13 residues. The V and J ends lost 8 bases and 1 base respectively, with 11 bases between them. Germline lookup yields CDR1 SGHAT and CDR2 FQNNGV. Here the CDR3 reads CASVRQENTEAFF. DNA of the CDR3: TGTGCCAGCGTGCGACAGGAGAACACTGAAGCTTTCTTT.

The chain uses TRBV7-8 and TRBJ1-5; D possibly corresponds to TRBD1 (6 bases). Germline V gives CDR1 SGHVS, CDR2 FQNEAQ. V was pared by 5 bases and J by 0 bases, with 17 bases between. The CDR3 extends over 17 amino acids. CDR3 residues: CASSPSRDKPSNQPQHF. In DNA form, the CDR3 reads TGTGCCAGCAGCCCATCCCGGGACAAACCTAGCAATCAGCCCCAGCATTTT.

This rearrangement joins TRBV6-5 to TRBJ2-5; 8 bases fit TRBD2. V gave up 6 bases and J gave up 4 bases; unmatched junction bases: 4. The CDR3 runs 13 residues. Germline CDR1 reads MNHEY; CDR2 reads SVGAGI. CDR3 DNA sequence: TGTGCCAGCAGGACAGCGGGGGTAGAGACCCAGTACTTC. Encoded protein: CASRTAGVETQYF.

This clone was seen only once. The chain has TRBV30 and TRBJ1-1; D uncertain. CDR1 and CDR2 (germline): GTSNPN, SVGIG (reference sequence). V gave up 3 bases and J gave up 3 bases, with 8 bases separating them. The CDR3 runs 12 residues. CDR3 coding DNA: TGTGCCTGGAGCCTTAGTGACACTGAAGCTTTCTTT. As protein: CAWSLSDTEAFF.

In its sample, this clone was seen many times. The chain uses TRBV18 and TRBJ1-2; TRBD1 matches 8 bases. In germline, CDR1 is KGHSH, CDR2 LQKENI. The CDR3 runs to 17 residues. V trimming: 2 bases; J trimming: 6 bases; junction bases outside the gene matches: 14. This chain's CDR3 is CASSPMSGGTRIHGYTF. CDR3 DNA sequence: TGTGCCAGCTCACCAATGTCAGGGGGCACGAGAATCCATGGCTACACCTTC. The variable domain in full, completed from reference TRBV18 and TRBJ1-2, reads NAGVMQNPRHLVRRRGQEARLRCSPMKGHSHVYWYRQLPEEGLKFMVYLQKENIIDESGMPKERFSAEFPKEGPSILRIQQVVRGDSAAYFCASSPMSGGTRIHGYTFGSGTRLTVV.

This chain uses TRBV18 with TRBJ1-3; D unclear. CDR1 KGHSH and CDR2 LQKENI come from the germline V gene. The CDR3 has 14 residues. With 5 bases removed from V and 0 bases from J, the gap between germline ends came to 8 bases. CDR3 in DNA: TGTGCCAGCTCAGAGGGAGTCTCTGGAAACACCATATATTTT. Protein: CASSEGVSGNTIYF.

The J gene is TRBJ1-4, the V gene TRBV7-9; no firm D call. Germline V CDR1 and CDR2: SEHNR, FQNEAQ (reference sequence). The CDR3 has 15 residues. V lost 5 bases, J lost 4 bases, and 14 bases lay in between. This CDR3 is CASSPGYGVNEKLFF. The CDR3 bases are TGTGCCAGCAGCCCCGGTTACGGGGTTAATGAAAAACTGTTTTTT.

The V call is TRBV27, the J call TRBJ2-7; the match to TRBD1 covers 9 bases. V shed 5 bases, J shed 6 bases, and the junction held 8 bases outside the gene matches. CDR3 length: 14 residues. Per the germline V gene, CDR1 is MNHEY and CDR2 is SMNVEV (reference sequence). CDR3 DNA sequence: TGTGCCAGCAGTCCGGGACAGGGAGGGCTCGAGCAGTACTTC. It is translated as CASSPGQGGLEQYF.

The chain uses TRBV7-2 and TRBJ1-2, with D perhaps matching TRBD1 (6 bases). This CDR3 has 16 amino acids. V was clipped by 5 bases and J by 0 bases, with 16 bases between them. The V gene's germline CDR1 is SGHTA and CDR2 FQGNSA. The CDR3 loop reads CASSLPRDKSNYGYTF. CDR3 coding DNA: TGTGCCAGCAGCCTACCCCGGGACAAATCTAACTATGGCTACACCTTC.

V usage is TRBV27 and J usage is TRBJ2-5; 16 bases are a match to TRBD2. The J segment lost 4 bases and the V segment lost 9 bases, leaving 8 bases of the junction unmatched. The CDR3 runs 16 residues. The germline V gene has CDR1 MNHEY and CDR2 SMNVEV (reference sequence). CDR3 region: CARGTSGGAGRETQYF. CDR3 nucleotides: TGTGCCAGGGGGACTAGCGGGGGGGCAGGGCGAGAGACCCAGTACTTC.

The chain recombines TRBV2 with TRBJ1-2; weak D call: TRBD1 (6 bases). The CDR3 consists of 14 residues. Germline lookup yields CDR1 SNHLY and CDR2 FYNNEI. V lost 7 bases and J lost 4, with 16 bases in between. The CDR3: CASTGQGSTYGYTF. For the CDR3, the DNA is TGTGCCAGCACGGGGCAGGGGAGTACCTATGGCTACACCTTC.

This rearrangement joins TRBV4-2 to TRBJ2-3, with 12 bases fitting TRBD2. After removal of 0 bases from V and 1 base from J, the junction contained 11 bases not matched to a gene. This CDR3 comprises 20 residues. Germline V gene lookup returns CDR1 LGHNA and CDR2 YNFKEQ. In DNA, the CDR3 is TGTGCCAGCAGCCAAGACCCAGCAAAAAGACTAGCGGGGGGCACAGATACGCAGTATTTT. Its translation is CASSQDPAKRLAGGTDTQYF.

The rearrangement joins TRBV9 to TRBJ1-1; 10 bases align to TRBD1. The CDR3 is made up of 15 amino acids. V lost 4 bases to trimming and J lost 1 base; unmatched junction nucleotides: 4. Germline V gene data show CDR1 as SGDLS and CDR2 as YYNGEE. The CDR3 region is CASSPRDRGNTEAFF. As DNA, the CDR3 is TGTGCCAGCAGCCCCCGGGACAGGGGGAACACTGAAGCTTTCTTT. Drawing the rest from reference TRBV9 and TRBJ1-1, the complete variable domain is DSGVTQTPKHLITATGQRVTLRCSPRSGDLSVYWYQQSLDQGLQFLIQYYNGEERAKGNILERFSAQQFPDLHSELNLSSLELGDSALYFCASSPRDRGNTEAFFGQGTRLTVV.

The chain couples TRBV14 to TRBJ2-5; tentative D call: TRBD1 (5 bases). This CDR3 is built from 15 residues. CDR1 is SGHDN and CDR2 is FVKESK in the germline V gene. Trimming cost V 0 bases and J 5 bases, with 13 bases left between them. The CDR3 DNA reads TGTGCCAGCAGCCAAGATACATTTTCAGGGGAGACCCAGTACTTC. Its protein is CASSQDTFSGETQYF.

The J gene is TRBJ1-5, the V gene TRBV30; the D gene is possibly TRBD1 (6 bases). The CDR3 spans 14 residues. Germline CDR1 reads GTSNPN; CDR2 reads SVGIG (reference sequence). The ends were cut back, 0 bases at V and 4 bases at J, with 10 bases in the middle. CDR3 DNA: TGTGCCTGGAGTGTAATAGGGGGTAATCAGCCCCAGCATTTT. Its protein is CAWSVIGGNQPQHF.

The gene calls are TRBV10-2 and TRBJ2-2; 13 nucleotides align to TRBD2. The V gene's germline CDR1 is WSHSY and CDR2 SAAADI. Trimming cost V 7 bases and J 5 bases; bases outside gene matches: 4. The CDR3 contains 15 residues. CDR3 DNA sequence: TGCGCCAGCAACTCGGGACTAGCGGGGACCGGGGAGCTGTTTTTT. Translating gives CASNSGLAGTGELFF.

This clone was found once. The chain employs TRBV27 and TRBJ2-1, with 8 bases that match TRBD2. Germline V CDR1 and CDR2: MNHEY, SMNVEV (reference sequence). The CDR3 is made up of 15 amino acids. V shed 0 bases and J 7 bases; nucleotides not matched to a gene: 5. Written as DNA, the CDR3 is TGTGCCAGCAGTTTATCGCGACTAGCGTTGAATGAGCAGTTCTTC. It translates to CASSLSRLALNEQFF.

The chain combines TRBV27 with TRBJ2-7; possibly TRBD1 for D (5 bases). Germline CDR1 reads MNHEY; CDR2 reads SMNVEV (reference sequence). The V gene lost 0 bases and the J gene lost 3 bases, with 15 bases spanning the gap. The CDR3 runs to 16 residues. DNA for the CDR3: TGTGCCAGCAGTTTATCGTGGGGCAGGTCCTTCTACGAGCAGTACTTC. This translates into CASSLSWGRSFYEQYF.

V usage is TRBV30 and J usage is TRBJ1-1; 9 bases are a match to TRBD1. The CDR3 runs 15 residues. Germline V gene sequence: CDR1 GTSNPN, CDR2 SVGIG (reference sequence). Losses at the gene ends were 0 bases for V and 4 bases for J; bases not matched to a gene: 6. CDR3 residues: CAWSVRDRVSTEAFF. The CDR3 DNA is TGTGCCTGGAGTGTACGGGACAGGGTGAGCACTGAAGCTTTCTTT.

CDR3 sequence reads: CASSYSRAQPQHF. CDR3 nucleotide sequence: TGTGCCAGCAGTTACTCGAGGGCTCAGCCCCAGCATTTT. This chain uses TRBV6-5 with TRBJ1-5; no clear D gene. V was shortened by 0 bases and J by 6 bases, with 6 bases between the two germline ends. Germline CDR1 and CDR2: MNHEY and SVGAGI. The CDR3 is 13 residues long.

V gene TRBV7-8 combines with J gene TRBJ1-5, with D tentatively TRBD1 (6 bases). CDR1 and CDR2 from the germline V gene are SGHVS and FQNEAQ. V was trimmed by 5 bases and J by 9 bases, leaving 14 bases between them. This CDR3 contains 13 residues. CDR3 sequence reads: CASSVAGARPQHF. The DNA for the CDR3 is TGTGCCAGCAGCGTCGCAGGGGCACGGCCCCAGCATTTT.

The DNA for the CDR3 is TGTGCCAGCTCGACACTAGCGGGGGGGCCTACAGATACGCAGTATTTT. This gives the protein CASSTLAGGPTDTQYF. V usage is TRBV2 and J usage is TRBJ2-3; TRBD2 matches 13 bases. Germline V gene data show CDR1 as SNHLY and CDR2 as FYNNEI. The V and J ends lost 8 bases and 3 bases, in that order; junction bases with no gene match: 8. The CDR3 has 16 residues.

This clone showed up just a few times. The chain links TRBV30 to TRBJ1-1; maybe TRBD1 (6 bases). The germline V and J ends were trimmed by 2 bases and 0 bases, with 13 bases remaining between them. There are 15 residues in the CDR3. In germline, CDR1 is GTSNPN, CDR2 SVGIG (reference sequence). The CDR3: CAWSRAGTLNTEAFF. The CDR3 bases are TGTGCCTGGAGTAGGGCCGGGACATTGAACACTGAAGCTTTCTTT.